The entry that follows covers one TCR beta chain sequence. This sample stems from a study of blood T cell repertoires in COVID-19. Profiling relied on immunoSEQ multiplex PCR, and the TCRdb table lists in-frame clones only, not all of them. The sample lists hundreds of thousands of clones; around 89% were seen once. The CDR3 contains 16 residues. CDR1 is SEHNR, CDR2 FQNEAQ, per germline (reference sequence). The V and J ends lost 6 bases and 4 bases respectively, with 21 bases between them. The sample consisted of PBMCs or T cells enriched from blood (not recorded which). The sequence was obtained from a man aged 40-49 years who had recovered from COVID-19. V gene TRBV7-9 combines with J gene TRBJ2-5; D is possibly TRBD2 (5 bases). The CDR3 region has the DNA TGTGCCAGCAGAGTGGAGACTCGGGGATACCTAGAGACCCAGTACTTC. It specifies CASRVETRGYLETQYF.